This paragraph covers one T cell receptor (beta chain) sequence. The antigen remains unidentified. The authors sequenced TCR beta from blood CD8+ and CD4+ T cells. RNA totalling about 0.45 to 1 ug underwent reverse transcription with random hexamers. TCRdb independently ran MiXCR on the immunoSEQ multiplex PCR reads; one entry per CDR3 protein. The repertoire includes about 200,000 distinct CDR3 sequences, about 95% of them detected once, and around 0.08% sits in the top ten. This entry comes from a study of CD8 T cells in Susac syndrome. Study results and limitations: As the study acknowledged, the number of individuals in its TCR sequencing and HLA analysis was relatively small.

Germline CDR1 and CDR2: SGHVS and FQNEAQ. V dropped 6 bases and J dropped 2 bases, with 15 bases sitting between them. This CDR3 contains 15 residues. The receptor's source is a human donor with multiple sclerosis. The chain recombines TRBV7-8 with TRBJ2-3; D remains unclear. Sequencing was performed on CD4+ T cells from PBMCs. The CDR3 nucleotides are TGTGCCAGCAGGCCCCTCATTCCGTTCACAGATACGCAGTATTTT. This encodes CASRPLIPFTDTQYF.